Listed here is a single T cell receptor beta chain. Researchers ran the PCR with 60 Vbeta and 13 Jbeta primers. Profiled with immunoSEQ multiplex PCR; TCRdb holds only in-frame clones, not every one. Of 150,000 to 200,000 clones listed, more than 65% are singletons. Germline V gives CDR1 ENHRY, CDR2 SYGVKD. The CDR3 length is 15 residues. V lost 7 bases to trimming and J lost 4 bases; unmatched junction nucleotides: 9. This specimen comes from a study of cytomegalovirus exposure and HLA in healthy donors. What was sequenced was PBMCs. This sequence was found in a woman aged 25-40 years in good health and CMV-seropositive. The chain links TRBV10-3 to TRBJ2-5; TRBD2 matches at 10 bases. CDR3 in amino acids: CAITPSGGAGETQYF. The CDR3 DNA is TGTGCCATCACTCCAAGCGGGGGGGCCGGAGAGACCCAGTACTTC.